These T cell receptor beta chains were read from a single sample in a study of cytomegalovirus exposure and HLA in healthy donors. Sequenced by immunoSEQ multiplex PCR; TCRdb stores in-frame clones only, minus some. The sample gives 150,000 to 200,000 clones, around 86% of which show up once; 1.5% to 2% is in the top ten. Material for sequencing was PBMCs. The receptors were sampled from a woman aged 18-29 years in good health and CMV-seronegative. The CDR3 runs from the conserved cysteine through the conserved F or W. A D gene is named only where the DNA matches it firmly. Rows give clone size only sometimes, using once, few, many, or a class for an expanded clone.

-	-	TRBJ1-3	TRBV19	CASTTVLSGNTIYF	TGTGCCAGTACCACAGTCCTCTCTGGAAACACCATATATTTT
-	TRBD2	TRBJ2-1	TRBV5-1	CASSFLAGGGNEQFF	TGCGCCAGCAGCTTTCTAGCGGGGGGTGGCAATGAGCAGTTCTTC
-	TRBD2	TRBJ2-1	TRBV5-4	CASSPGTSSDNEQFF	TGTGCCAGCAGTCCCGGGACTAGCTCTGACAATGAGCAGTTCTTC
-	TRBD1	TRBJ1-2	TRBV7-9	CASRGTGTVNGYTF	TGTGCCAGCAGGGGGACAGGGACGGTGAATGGCTACACCTTC
-	-	TRBJ1-5	TRBV27	CASSLSGRPRQPQHF	TGTGCCAGCAGTTTATCGGGGCGGCCCAGGCAGCCCCAGCATTTT
-	TRBD1	TRBJ2-7	TRBV2	CASSDPGGDYEQYF	TGTGCCAGCAGTGACCCAGGGGGCGACTACGAGCAGTACTTC
once	-	TRBJ2-3	TRBV27	CASSPTLFTDTQYF	TGTGCCAGCAGTCCAACCCTATTCACAGATACGCAGTATTTT
-	TRBD2	TRBJ2-1	TRBV6-6	CASNTGGRGEQFF	TGTGCCAGCAACACGGGGGGGAGGGGTGAGCAGTTCTTC
-	TRBD1	TRBJ1-2	TRBV30	CAWEDREGGYTF	TGTGCCTGGGAGGACAGGGAGGGTGGCTACACCTTC
-	-	TRBJ2-7	TRBV11-3	CASSLERLSEQYF	TGTGCCAGCAGCTTAGAACGGTTGAGCGAGCAGTACTTC
-	TRBD1	TRBJ2-5	TRBV11-1	CASSLAWTGRETQYF	TGTGCCAGCAGCTTAGCGTGGACAGGACGGGAGACCCAGTACTTC
-	-	TRBJ2-7	TRBV27	CASMGRLSYEQYF	TGTGCCAGTATGGGGCGCCTCTCCTACGAGCAGTACTTC
-	-	TRBJ1-1	TRBV5-6	CASSLPPGTKGWDTEAFF	TGTGCCAGCAGCTTGCCCCCGGGGACAAAGGGATGGGACACTGAAGCTTTCTTT
-	-	TRBJ2-1	TRBV28	CASTPPGVAVNEQFF	TGTGCCAGCACCCCCCCGGGGGTGGCGGTCAATGAGCAGTTCTTC
-	TRBD1	TRBJ2-3	TRBV2	CTSSRQDRLDTQYF	TGTACCAGCAGCCGACAGGACAGGCTTGATACGCAGTATTTT
-	TRBD1	TRBJ1-1	TRBV19	CASSIASLGQSEAFF	TGTGCCAGTAGTATAGCTTCATTGGGACAGTCAGAAGCTTTCTTT
few	TRBD1	TRBJ1-4	TRBV10-3	CAISESTGQGVGKLFF	TGTGCCATCAGTGAGTCGACAGGGCAGGGGGTCGGAAAACTGTTTTTT
-	-	TRBJ1-2	TRBV9	CASSPQGRYYGYTF	TGTGCCAGCAGCCCGCAGGGTCGGTACTATGGCTACACCTTC
-	TRBD1	TRBJ2-3	TRBV9	CASSAPGQSTTRDTQYF	TGTGCCAGCAGCGCCCCGGGACAGTCCACAACTCGAGATACACAGTATTTT
once	-	TRBJ2-2	TRBV6-1	CASIRAVTNTGELFF	TGTGCCAGCATTCGAGCGGTTACCAACACCGGGGAGCTGTTTTTT
once	-	TRBJ2-1	TRBV4-3	CASSQVPSHGTDNEQFF	TGCGCCAGCAGCCAAGTACCTAGTCACGGGACTGACAATGAGCAGTTCTTC
-	TRBD1	TRBJ1-1	TRBV27	CASRALGQGLNTEAFF	TGTGCCAGCAGGGCTTTAGGACAGGGGCTGAACACTGAAGCTTTCTTT
-	TRBD1	TRBJ2-6	TRBV5-4	CASSVDRDRGGLANVLTF	TGTGCCAGCAGCGTCGACCGGGACAGGGGAGGTTTGGCCAACGTCCTGACTTTC
once	TRBD1	TRBJ1-1	TRBV11-2	CASSGDRGAEAFF	TGTGCCAGCAGCGGAGACAGGGGCGCTGAAGCTTTCTTT
-	-	TRBJ1-4	TRBV6-1	CASMGGGTEKLFF	TGTGCCAGCATGGGAGGGGGGACTGAAAAACTGTTTTTT
-	-	TRBJ1-5	TRBV5-6	CASSPHGNQPQHF	TGTGCCAGCAGCCCCCATGGCAATCAGCCCCAGCATTTT
-	-	TRBJ1-4	TRBV28	CASSLGDRNEKLFF	TGTGCCAGCAGTCTAGGAGACCGAAATGAAAAACTGTTTTTT
-	-	TRBJ2-3	TRBV18	CASSPTDTQYF	TGTGCCAGCTCACCAACAGATACGCAGTATTTC
-	-	TRBJ1-1	TRBV9	CASSVGDNTEAFF	TGTGCCAGCAGCGTCGGAGACAACACTGAAGCTTTCTTT
-	TRBD2	TRBJ2-7	TRBV10-2	CASSRTSGTYEQYF	TGCGCCAGCAGTCGGACTAGCGGGACCTACGAGCAGTACTTC
-	-	TRBJ1-1	TRBV11-2	CATQLSGLGTEAFF	TGTGCCACACAACTGAGCGGGCTTGGCACTGAAGCTTTCTTT
once	TRBD1	TRBJ1-5	TRBV15	CATSRGQGGYQPQHF	TGTGCCACCAGCAGGGGACAGGGGGGCTATCAGCCCCAGCATTTT
-	-	TRBJ1-2	TRBV5-1	CASSLGPGNGGYTF	TGCGCCAGCAGCTTGGGACCGGGGAATGGGGGCTACACCTTC
-	TRBD1	TRBJ1-2	TRBV19	CASSMPDRGNYGYTF	TGTGCCAGTAGTATGCCGGACAGGGGGAACTATGGCTACACCTTC
-	-	TRBJ2-3	TRBV11-2	CASSFSRDTDTQYF	TGTGCCAGCAGCTTTTCTAGAGATACAGATACGCAGTATTTT
-	TRBD1	TRBJ1-2	TRBV28	CASRQAVDRGRGYTF	TGTGCCAGCAGACAAGCCGTCGACAGGGGGCGGGGCTACACCTTC
-	TRBD2	TRBJ2-1	TRBV11-2	CASSSGTSGRGGFF	TGTGCCAGCAGCTCCGGGACTAGCGGGAGGGGGGGGTTCTTC
-	TRBD2	TRBJ2-1	TRBV11-3	CASSRGGSGGPLNNEQFF	TGTGCCAGCAGCCGAGGGGGTAGCGGGGGGCCCCTAAACAATGAGCAGTTCTTC
-	TRBD1	TRBJ1-5	TRBV2	CASSLQGANQPQHF	TGTGCCAGCAGTTTACAGGGGGCCAATCAGCCCCAGCATTTT
-	-	TRBJ2-7	TRBV5-1	CASSLTGTGSPYEQYF	TGCGCCAGCAGCTTGACCGGCACGGGGTCCCCCTACGAGCAGTACTTC
-	TRBD2	TRBJ2-1	TRBV7-6	CASRPDPGLAGVGNEQFF	TGTGCCAGCAGACCTGATCCGGGACTAGCGGGAGTGGGAAATGAGCAGTTCTTC
-	-	TRBJ2-3	TRBV12-2	CASRLAGQGRDTQYF	TGTGCAAGTCGCTTAGCGGGACAGGGAAGGGATACGCAGTATTTT
-	-	TRBJ2-3	TRBV4-1	CASSQGGDRTDTQYF	TGCGCCAGCAGCCAAGGGGGGGACAGAACAGATACGCAGTATTTT
few	-	TRBJ1-1	TRBV7-9	CASSSGTSNGAFF	TGTGCCAGCAGCTCCGGGACTTCCAATGGAGCTTTCTTT
-	-	TRBJ1-5	TRBV2	CASSVYSNQPQHF	TGTGCCAGCAGCGTCTATAGCAATCAGCCCCAGCATTTT
-	TRBD1	TRBJ2-1	TRBV4-3	CASSHLGQAAGEQFF	TGCGCCAGCAGCCACCTAGGACAGGCCGCAGGGGAGCAGTTCTTC